This T cell receptor (beta chain) comes out of a study of identical twins. The germline gives CDR1 SGHVS, CDR2 FNYEAQ. Trimming removed 5 bases from V and 9 bases from J, with 8 bases in between. CDR3 size: 11 residues. TCRdb fed the 5' RACE reads into MiXCR, producing one record per CDR3 protein. The table records some 600,000 distinct CDR3 sequences, just over 7% of them present only once. The sample was also reused in another study, on yellow fever vaccine responses in identical twins.

The V gene is TRBV7-6, the J gene TRBJ2-1; D not certain. Source material: PBMCs. The receptor comes from a woman between 18 and 29 years old in good health. Written as DNA, the CDR3 is TGTGCCAGCAGCCTGAAATTTGAGCAGTTCTTC. It encodes CASSLKFEQFF.